Described below is a single T cell receptor (beta chain) sequence and its context. The data are from a study of T cell changes during pregnancy in multiple sclerosis. Sequencing used immunoSEQ multiplex PCR; TCRdb keeps in-frame clones, though not all of them. The data contain approximately 73,000 clones, just over 90% of them seen just once; the ten biggest clones take up roughly 0.21%. Sequencing was performed on CD4+ T cells from peripheral blood mononuclear cells, taken before pregnancy. The TCR was taken from a female donor with multiple sclerosis, enrolled in a pregnancy study.

CDR3 region: CASSLSWAGVAYEQYF. The CDR3 DNA sequence: TGTGCCAGCAGTTTATCGTGGGCGGGAGTGGCCTACGAGCAGTACTTC. The rearrangement links TRBV27 to TRBJ2-7; 7 bases map to TRBD2. The germline V gene has CDR1 MNHEY and CDR2 SMNVEV (reference sequence). The CDR3 contains 16 residues. V gave up 0 bases and J gave up 2 bases; unmatched junction bases: 7.